This T cell receptor beta chain was observed in a study of molecular identifiers for immune sequencing clone quantification. Overall study results and limits: Clone sizes that are highly expanded could be underestimated when identical TCR molecules share a barcode.

This clonotype was counted a few times. Its antigen is as yet unknown. The germline V gene has CDR1 SEHNR and CDR2 FQNEAQ (reference sequence). The CDR3 runs 13 residues. The V segment lost 10 bases and the J segment 7 bases; nucleotides outside the gene matches: 13. Sequencing libraries of naive CD8 cells derived from around 20,000 to 1,000,000 sorted cells with 10%, 30% or 50% RNA. For naive CD8 T cells, sorting used the CD8+CD4-CCR7+CD45RA+ phenotype. TCRdb re-derived calls from the PCR reads in MiXCR, one entry per CDR3 protein. The sample consists of roughly 300,000 distinct CDR3 sequences, roughly a quarter of them appearing once.

This chain uses TRBV7-9 with TRBJ2-7; 7 nucleotides agree with TRBD2. Sequencing was performed on naive CD8+ T cells from blood, with Jurkat cell RNA spiked in. Documented subset: FACS-sorted CD8+CD4-CCR7+CD45RA+ naive T cells. This clonotype was sampled from a human donor in good health. Some libraries in this study had Jurkat cell RNA spiked in. CDR3 bases: TGTGCCATCCTCCGCTTGCGGGAGTTGGAGCAGTACTTC. The encoded protein is CAILRLRELEQYF.